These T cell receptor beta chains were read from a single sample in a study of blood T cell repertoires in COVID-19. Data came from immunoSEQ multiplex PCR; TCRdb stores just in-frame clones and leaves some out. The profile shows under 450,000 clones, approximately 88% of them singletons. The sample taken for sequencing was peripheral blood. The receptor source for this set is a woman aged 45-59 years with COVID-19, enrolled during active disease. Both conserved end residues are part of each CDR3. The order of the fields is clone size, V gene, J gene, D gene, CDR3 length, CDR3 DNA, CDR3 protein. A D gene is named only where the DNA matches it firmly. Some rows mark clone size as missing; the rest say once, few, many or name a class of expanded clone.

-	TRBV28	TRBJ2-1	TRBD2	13	TGTGCCAGCAGTTTGCGGGGGTACAATGAGCAGTTCTTC	CASSLRGYNEQFF
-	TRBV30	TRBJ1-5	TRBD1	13	TGTGCCTGGAGTAGACAGGGTGATCAGCCCCAGCATTTT	CAWSRQGDQPQHF
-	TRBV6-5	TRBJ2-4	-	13	TGTGCCAGCGGGACTGTGGCCAAAAACATTCAGTACTTC	CASGTVAKNIQYF
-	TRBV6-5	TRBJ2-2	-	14	TGTGCCAGCAGGGGAACAGGGAACACCGGGGAGCTGTTTTTT	CASRGTGNTGELFF
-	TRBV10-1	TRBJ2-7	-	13	TGCGCCAGCAGTGAGACGTTGACTACGGAGCAGTACTTC	CASSETLTTEQYF
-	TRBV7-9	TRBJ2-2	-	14	TGTGCCAGCAGCCCAAACGTTGGGCACGGGGAGCTGTTTTTT	CASSPNVGHGELFF
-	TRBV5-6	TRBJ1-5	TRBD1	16	TGTGCCAGCAGCTTGGCTCAGGGGGCTGGCAATCAGCCCCAGCATTTT	CASSLAQGAGNQPQHF
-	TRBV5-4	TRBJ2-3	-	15	TGTGCCAGCAGCCTCCGACAAAGTAAAGCAGATACGCAGTATTTT	CASSLRQSKADTQYF
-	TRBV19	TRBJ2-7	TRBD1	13	TGTGCCAGTAGCGGGACAGGGAGCGACGAGCAGTACTTC	CASSGTGSDEQYF
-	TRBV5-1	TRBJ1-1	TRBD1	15	TGCGCCAGCAGCTTCACAGGGGTCCCGAACACTGAAGCTTTCTTT	CASSFTGVPNTEAFF
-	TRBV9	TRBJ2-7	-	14	TGTGCCAGCAGCGTCGGGACACTAGGCAACGAGCAGTACTTC	CASSVGTLGNEQYF
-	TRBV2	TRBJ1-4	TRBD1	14	TGTGCCAGCAGTTCGGACAGGGGCGATGAAAAACTGTTTTTT	CASSSDRGDEKLFF
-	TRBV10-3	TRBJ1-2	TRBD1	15	TGTGCCATCAGTGAGTCTCCCGACAGGGTGGATGGCTACACCTTC	CAISESPDRVDGYTF
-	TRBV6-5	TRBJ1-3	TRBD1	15	TGTGCCAGCAGCGGTTACGGACAGGGTAGGGACACCATATATTTT	CASSGYGQGRDTIYF
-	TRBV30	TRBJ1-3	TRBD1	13	TGTGCCTCAGGGGGCATCTCTGGAAACACCATATATTTT	CASGGISGNTIYF
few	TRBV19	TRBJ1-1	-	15	TGTGCCAGTAGTAGTCAAACAGGAGCTAACACTGAAGCTTTCTTT	CASSSQTGANTEAFF
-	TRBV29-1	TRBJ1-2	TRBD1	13	TGCAGCGCTGGGGGGACAGGGGCGGATGGCTACACCTTC	CSAGGTGADGYTF
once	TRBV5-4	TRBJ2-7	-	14	TGTGCCAGCGCGAAGACAGGCTTCTCCTACGAGCAGTACTTC	CASAKTGFSYEQYF
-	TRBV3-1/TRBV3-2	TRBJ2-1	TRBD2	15	TGTGCCAGCAGCCCCGGACTAGCGGGGGAGGGTGAGCAGTTCTTC	CASSPGLAGEGEQFF
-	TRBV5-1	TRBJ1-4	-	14	TGCGCCAGCAGCGGGGGACTCCGTAATGAAAAACTGTTTTTT	CASSGGLRNEKLFF
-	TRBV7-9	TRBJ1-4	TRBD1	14	TGTGCCAGCAGCACGCGGACAGGGAATGAAAAACTGTTTTTT	CASSTRTGNEKLFF
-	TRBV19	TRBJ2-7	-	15	TGTGCCAGTAGTATCGAGGCAGGGGCTTTCTACGAGCAGTACTTC	CASSIEAGAFYEQYF
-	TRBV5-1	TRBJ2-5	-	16	TGCGCCAGCAGCTTGGAGTCACAGGGAGGGGCAGAGACCCAGTACTTC	CASSLESQGGAETQYF
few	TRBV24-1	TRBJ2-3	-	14	TGTGCCACCAGTGACCCCAATAGTGCAGATACGCAGTATTTT	CATSDPNSADTQYF
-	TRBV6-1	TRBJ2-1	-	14	TGTGCCAGCAGTGAACTGGGGCCGAGGTATGAGCAGTTCTTC	CASSELGPRYEQFF
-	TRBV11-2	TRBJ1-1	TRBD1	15	TGTGCCAGCAGCTTTCTGGCACAGGGGGGCACTGAAGCTTTCTTT	CASSFLAQGGTEAFF
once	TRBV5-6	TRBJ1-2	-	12	TGTGCCAGCAGCTTTTATAACTATGGCTACACCTTC	CASSFYNYGYTF
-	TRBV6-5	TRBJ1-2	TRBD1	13	TGTGCCAGCAGCACGACAGGGTTCGATGGCTACACCTTC	CASSTTGFDGYTF
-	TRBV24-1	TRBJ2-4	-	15	TGTGCCACCAGTGACCGCCGGGAAGTAACGGGCATTCAGTACTTC	CATSDRREVTGIQYF
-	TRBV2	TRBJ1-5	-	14	TGTGCCAGCAGTGAATCCTATCTTTATCAGCCCCAGCATTTT	CASSESYLYQPQHF
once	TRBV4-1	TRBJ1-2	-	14	TGCGCCAGCAGCCAAGAGAGGGGGTTCTATGGCTACACCTTC	CASSQERGFYGYTF
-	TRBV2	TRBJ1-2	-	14	TGTGCCAGCAGCCCCATCGGGTCTCAAAGAGGCTACACCTTC	CASSPIGSQRGYTF
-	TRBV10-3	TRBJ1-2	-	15	TGTGCCATCAGTGAAAAGGACGGGGTGGACTATGGCTACACCTTC	CAISEKDGVDYGYTF
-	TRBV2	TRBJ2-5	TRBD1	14	TGTGCCAGCAGACACGACAGGGGGGAAAAGACCCAGTACTTC	CASRHDRGEKTQYF
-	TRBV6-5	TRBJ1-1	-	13	TGTGCCATCGGGGGGAGGTTGAACACTGAAGCTTTCTTT	CAIGGRLNTEAFF
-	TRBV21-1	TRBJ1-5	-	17	TGTGCCAGCAGGACCAAAAAGGTGGCGGATAGCAATCAGCCCCAGCATTTT	CASRTKKVADSNQPQHF
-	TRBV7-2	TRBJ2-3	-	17	TGTGCCAGCAGCTCGCGTCCTGGCGGGAAAGGGGCAGATACGCAGTATTTT	CASSSRPGGKGADTQYF
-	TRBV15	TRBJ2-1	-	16	TGTGCCACCAGCAGAGCTCGACAGGATACCTACAATGAGCAGTTCTTC	CATSRARQDTYNEQFF
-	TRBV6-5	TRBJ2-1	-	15	TGTGCCAGCAGTTCCTTAGGGGGTCGAGGGAATGAGCAGTTCTTC	CASSSLGGRGNEQFF
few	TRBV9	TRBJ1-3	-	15	TGTGCCAGCAGCCCATTACAGGACTCTGGAAACACCATATATTTT	CASSPLQDSGNTIYF
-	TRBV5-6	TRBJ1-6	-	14	TGTGCCAGCAGCTTCCTAGAGGTAAATTCACCCCTCCACTTT	CASSFLEVNSPLHF
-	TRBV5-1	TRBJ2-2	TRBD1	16	TGCGCCAGCAGCTTGCTCGGACAGGGTTCCACCGGGGAGCTGTTTTTT	CASSLLGQGSTGELFF
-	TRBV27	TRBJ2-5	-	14	TGTGCCAGCAGTTCAGGGACTGGGAGAGAGACCCAGTACTTC	CASSSGTGRETQYF
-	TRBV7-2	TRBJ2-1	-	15	TGTGCCAGCAGCCCCCAACCCAGCTCCTACAATGAGCAGTTCTTC	CASSPQPSSYNEQFF
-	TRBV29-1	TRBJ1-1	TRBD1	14	TGCAGCGTTGACGGGCCAGGGGGGACCTCTGAAGCTTTCTTT	CSVDGPGGTSEAFF
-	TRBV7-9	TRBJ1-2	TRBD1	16	TGTGCCAGCAGCTTTACCGGGACAGGGGGGGTCCATGGCTACACCTTC	CASSFTGTGGVHGYTF
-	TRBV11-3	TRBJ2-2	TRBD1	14	TGTGCCAGCAGCTCCGGGACAGAAGGCGGGGAGCTGTTTTTT	CASSSGTEGGELFF
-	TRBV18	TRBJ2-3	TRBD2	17	TGTGCCAGCTCACCACGGTCTAGCGGGGGAAAGACAGATACGCAGTATTTT	CASSPRSSGGKTDTQYF
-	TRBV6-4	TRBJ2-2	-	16	TGTGCCAGCAGTGTGCGGGCAACACCCTTCAGAGGGGAGCTGTTTTTT	CASSVRATPFRGELFF
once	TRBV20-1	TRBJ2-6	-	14	TGCAGTGCTAGTGTATCCTCTGGGGCCAACGTCCTGACTTTC	CSASVSSGANVLTF
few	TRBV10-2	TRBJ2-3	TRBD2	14	TGCGCCAGCCGACTAGCGGGGGGGCAAGATACGCAGTATTTT	CASRLAGGQDTQYF
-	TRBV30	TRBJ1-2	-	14	TGTGCCTGGAGCGGGGAGGACGGACACTATGGCTACACCTTC	CAWSGEDGHYGYTF
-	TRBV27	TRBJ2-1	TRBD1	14	TGTGCCAGCAGTTATCGGGACAGCTACAATGAGCAGTTCTTC	CASSYRDSYNEQFF
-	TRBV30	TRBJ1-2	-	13	TGTGCCTGGAGTTTTGCCCAGGGAACTGGCTACACCTTC	CAWSFAQGTGYTF